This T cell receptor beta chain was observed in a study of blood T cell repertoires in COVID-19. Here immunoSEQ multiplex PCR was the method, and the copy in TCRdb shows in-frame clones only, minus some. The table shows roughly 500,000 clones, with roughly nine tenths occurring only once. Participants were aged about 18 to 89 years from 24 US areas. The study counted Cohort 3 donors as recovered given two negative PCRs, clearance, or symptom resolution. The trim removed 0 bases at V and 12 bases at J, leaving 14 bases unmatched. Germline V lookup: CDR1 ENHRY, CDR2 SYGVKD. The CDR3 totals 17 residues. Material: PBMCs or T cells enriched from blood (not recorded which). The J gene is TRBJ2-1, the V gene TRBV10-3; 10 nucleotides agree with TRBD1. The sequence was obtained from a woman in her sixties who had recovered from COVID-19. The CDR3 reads CAISESDTGTGVFAQFF. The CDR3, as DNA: TGTGCCATCAGTGAGTCGGATACCGGGACAGGGGTCTTCGCGCAGTTCTTC.